These 10 T cell receptor beta chains were all obtained from the same sample, sequenced in a study of T cell repertoires in cytomegalovirus infection. TCRdb recomputed calls from the reads with MiXCR, one row per CDR3 protein. Of approximately 260,000 distinct CDR3 sequences in the sample, roughly a fifth are singletons; the top ten hold approximately 20%. Antigens for these TCRs are unknown. Material: cultured PBMCs, obtained from culture after CMV antigen stimulation. These receptors all stem from a human donor in good health (CMV status not recorded). Some clones in this sample may be carry-over from other donors' samples.

CDR3 bases: TGCAGTGCTAGAGATATATCCATCAGGGGTACTGAAGCTTTCTTT. Protein sequence: CSARDISIRGTEAFF. The chain is built from TRBV20-1 and TRBJ1-1, with D perhaps matching TRBD1 (6 bases). V shed 0 bases and J shed 5 bases, with 16 bases lying between them. Per the germline V gene, CDR1 is DFQATT and CDR2 is SNEGSKA (reference sequence). The CDR3 has 15 residues.

This clonotype was picked up many times. The V call is TRBV11-3, the J call TRBJ2-1; D ambiguous. The V end lost 5 bases, the J end lost 4 bases, and 18 bases lay between the germline ends. Germline CDR1 SGHNT, CDR2 YENEEA. The CDR3 covers 16 residues. CDR3 sequence (DNA): TGTGCCAGCAGCCCCCTACGGCCCACCGGATACAATGAGCAGTTCTTC. Amino acids: CASSPLRPTGYNEQFF. Looking up the rest from reference TRBV11-3 and TRBJ2-1 gives the full variable domain: EAGVVQSPRYKIIEKKQPVAFWCNPISGHNTLYWYLQNLGQGPELLIRYENEEAVDDSQLPKDRFSAERLKGVDSTLKIQPAELGDSAVYLCASSPLRPTGYNEQFFGPGTRLTVL.

This clonotype has a handful of counts. The genes are TRBV5-6 and TRBJ2-4; D is possibly TRBD1 or TRBD2 (5 bases each). The CDR3 extends over 16 amino acids. CDR1 is SGHDT, CDR2 YYEEEE, per germline. V lost 3 bases and J 5 bases, leaving 18 bases between the germline ends. The CDR3 loop is CASSSRRAGTQNIQYF. Here the CDR3 DNA reads TGTGCCAGCAGCTCTCGCCGCGCAGGGACCCAAAACATTCAGTACTTC.

This clonotype was picked up many times. V and J are TRBV7-8 and TRBJ1-5; TRBD1 is a possible D gene (5 bases). Trimming left V 2 bases short and J 3 bases short, with 14 bases between. The germline gives CDR1 SGHVS, CDR2 FQNEAQ. The CDR3 contains 16 residues. The CDR3 bases are TGTGCCAGCAGCTTACCCCGGGACGTATCCAATCAGCCCCAGCATTTT. It specifies CASSLPRDVSNQPQHF. The variable domain in full, completed from reference TRBV7-8 and TRBJ1-5, reads GAGVSQSPRYKVAKRGQDVALRCDPISGHVSLFWYQQALGQGPEFLTYFQNEAQLDKSGLPSDRFFAERPEGSVSTLKIQRTQQEDSAVYLCASSLPRDVSNQPQHFGDGTRLSIL.

This chain connects TRBV12-3 or TRBV12-4 to TRBJ2-4, with D uncertain. The CDR3 has 17 residues. Trimming removed 0 bases from V and 0 bases from J, with 12 bases in between. CDR3: CASSLALLVLAKNIQYF. The CDR3 DNA sequence: TGTGCCAGCAGTTTAGCGCTACTGGTTCTAGCCAAAAACATTCAGTACTTC.

This chain joins TRBV19 and TRBJ2-1, with 7 bases that match TRBD2. The junction had 3 bases not matched to a gene; V was cut back by 4 bases and J by 3 bases. Germline V gene lookup returns CDR1 LNHDA and CDR2 SQIVND (reference sequence). The CDR3 consists of 14 residues. The CDR3 spells CASSNRDYYNEQFF. DNA of the CDR3: TGTGCCAGTAGTAACCGGGACTACTACAATGAGCAGTTCTTC.

This clonotype showed up just a few times. The chain links TRBV7-9 to TRBJ2-1, with D unresolved. CDR1 is SEHNR, CDR2 FQNEAQ, per germline (reference sequence). The CDR3 has 14 residues. Trimming removed 7 bases from V and 9 bases from J, with 19 bases in between. CDR3 nucleotide sequence: TGTGCCAGCACCATTCGACAATTGGGTGGTGAGCAGTTCTTC. Residues: CASTIRQLGGEQFF.

This clonotype was seen more than once but under ten times. The CDR3 loop reads CASRGQLTEAFF. The DNA of the CDR3 is TGTGCCAGCCGAGGACAGCTGACTGAAGCTTTCTTT. The chain combines TRBV6-2 or TRBV6-3 with TRBJ1-1; tentatively, D is TRBD1 (6 bases). Trimming cost V 8 bases and J 5 bases, with 12 bases left between them. The CDR3 is 12 amino acids. Germline CDR1 MNHEY, CDR2 SVGEGT.

The table lists this clonotype with many counts. J is TRBJ2-6 and V is TRBV7-2; unclear D gene. Trimming removed 5 bases from V and 0 bases from J, with 2 bases in between. This CDR3 spans 13 amino acids. Germline-derived CDR1 and CDR2 are SGHTA and FQGNSA. The CDR3, as DNA: TGTGCCAGCAGCAGCTCTGGGGCCAACGTCCTGACTTTC. Its protein product is CASSSSGANVLTF.

The chain uses TRBV28 and TRBJ1-5; tentative D call: TRBD1 (5 bases). Germline V gene data show CDR1 as MDHEN and CDR2 as SYDVKM. Trimming stripped 5 bases from V and 2 bases from J, with 19 bases between. The CDR3 runs to 17 residues. CDR3 in amino acids: CASSPLQGLLGNQPQHF. The CDR3 region has the DNA TGTGCCAGCAGTCCGCTGCAGGGACTCCTGGGCAATCAGCCCCAGCATTTT. Using reference TRBV28 and TRBJ1-5 for the parts outside the CDR3, the full variable domain is DVKVTQSSRYLVKRTGEKVFLECVQDMDHENMFWYRQDPGLGLRLIYFSYDVKMKEKGDIPEGYSVSREKKERFSLILESASTNQTSMYLCASSPLQGLLGNQPQHFGDGTRLSIL.